Shown below are 11 T cell receptor beta chains from a single sample sequenced in a study of CD4 T cell repertoires in COVID-19. Sequencing was done directly on freshly isolated, uncultured memory T cells. Some clones are missing from TCRdb's copy, which holds only in-frame ones; the method was immunoSEQ multiplex PCR. The table lists about 22,000 clones, more than 75% of them singletons, with over 0.55% in the top ten. This sample comprised central memory CD4+ T cells from blood, obtained before the COVID-19 pandemic. The receptor source for this set is a human donor who had COVID-19.

The CDR3 DNA reads TGTGCCAGCAGCTTATTCTTACTAGCGGGAGGAGGAGGGAATGAGCAGTTCTTC. It is translated as CASSLFLLAGGGGNEQFF. The chain couples TRBV7-2 to TRBJ2-1, with TRBD2 matching 12 bases. Trimming cost V 2 bases and J 7 bases; bases outside gene matches: 12. This CDR3 region has 18 residues. Germline CDR1 and CDR2: SGHTA and FQGNSA. Together with reference TRBV7-2 and TRBJ2-1, the CDR3 gives the full variable domain: GAGVSQSPSNKVTEKGKDVELRCDPISGHTALYWYRQSLGQGLEFLIYFQGNSAPDKSGLPSDRFSAERTGGSVSTLTIQRTQQEDSAVYLCASSLFLLAGGGGNEQFFGPGTRLTVL.

This clone was seen a single time. CDR3 region: CASSLGGSGNTIYF. Written as DNA, the CDR3 is TGCGCCAGCAGCTTGGGAGGGTCTGGAAACACCATATATTTT. V and J are TRBV5-1 and TRBJ1-3; D is unclear. Per the germline V gene, CDR1 is SGHRS and CDR2 is YFSETQ. V was trimmed by 0 bases and J by 1 base, leaving 5 bases between them. This CDR3 has 14 residues. Full variable domain (rest looked up from reference TRBV5-1 and TRBJ1-3): KAGVTQTPRYLIKTRGQQVTLSCSPISGHRSVSWYQQTPGQGLQFLFEYFSETQRNKGNFPGRFSGRQFSNSRSEMNVSTLELGDSALYLCASSLGGSGNTIYFGEGSWLTVV.

The chain links TRBV7-2 to TRBJ2-3, with a weak D call TRBD2 (6 bases). Germline values: CDR1 SGHTA, CDR2 FQGNSA. This CDR3 region has 15 residues. V was pared by 1 base and J by 3 bases, with 11 bases between. CDR3 bases: TGTGCCAGCAGCTTAGACGGCGGGATAACAGATACGCAGTATTTT. Encoded protein: CASSLDGGITDTQYF. Looking up the rest from reference TRBV7-2 and TRBJ2-3 gives the full variable domain: GAGVSQSPSNKVTEKGKDVELRCDPISGHTALYWYRQSLGQGLEFLIYFQGNSAPDKSGLPSDRFSAERTGGSVSTLTIQRTQQEDSAVYLCASSLDGGITDTQYFGPGTRLTVL.

The chain is built from TRBV28 and TRBJ2-1; 10 bases fit TRBD1. CDR3 length: 15 residues. CDR1 is MDHEN, CDR2 SYDVKM, per germline. V shed 8 bases, J shed 4 bases, and the junction held 8 bases outside the gene matches. CDR3 in amino acids: CASLPLGQGYNEQFF. CDR3 coding DNA: TGTGCCAGCCTACCTCTGGGACAGGGGTACAATGAGCAGTTCTTC.

The chain is built from TRBV5-1 and TRBJ2-7, with D perhaps matching TRBD1 (7 bases). The CDR3 loop spans 16 amino acids. Per the germline V gene, CDR1 is SGHRS and CDR2 is YFSETQ. V was clipped by 3 bases and J by 2 bases, with 18 bases between them. Written as DNA, the CDR3 is TGCGCCAGCAGCTGGGGGGCCGGGACAGCGGCCTACGAGCAGTACTTC. Amino acids: CASSWGAGTAAYEQYF.

The rearrangement links TRBV5-1 to TRBJ2-3, with TRBD2 as a possible D gene (7 bases). Germline V gene sequence: CDR1 SGHRS, CDR2 YFSETQ. Trimming took 4 bases from V and 0 from J, leaving 21 bases between them. The CDR3 is 18 residues long. The CDR3 bases are TGCGCCAGCAGCACCAAGCGTCTTGGCGGGGGCAGCACAGATACGCAGTATTTT. Its protein is CASSTKRLGGGSTDTQYF.

In nucleotides, the CDR3 is TGTGCCATCAGTGGCCAGGGCGGGGGAGATACGCAGTATTTT. Amino acid sequence: CAISGQGGGDTQYF. V gene TRBV10-3 combines with J gene TRBJ2-3, with 7 bases lining up with TRBD2. The CDR3 loop spans 14 amino acids. Germline V gene data show CDR1 as ENHRY and CDR2 as SYGVKD. Trimming took 4 bases from V and 5 from J; bases not matched to a gene: 6.

The chain has TRBV6-1 and TRBJ2-1; D remains ambiguous. Trimming removed 7 bases at V and 15 bases at J, with 19 bases between. Germline V gives CDR1 MNHNS, CDR2 SASEGT. This CDR3 region has 12 residues. The CDR3 sequence: CASTPRPSMGFF. The CDR3 nucleotides read TGTGCCAGCACCCCGAGGCCCTCCATGGGGTTCTTC.

V gene TRBV5-1 combines with J gene TRBJ2-3; D is unclear. The length of the CDR3 is 14 residues. Germline V CDR1 and CDR2: SGHRS, YFSETQ. Trimming pared 4 bases from V and 6 bases from J, leaving 15 bases between. Here the CDR3 DNA reads TGCGCCAGCAGCATTTCCGGGTCTCAGGATACGCAGTATTTT. Its translation is CASSISGSQDTQYF.

The rearrangement links TRBV29-1 to TRBJ2-7; TRBD1 aligns across 7 bases. CDR1 is SQVTM, CDR2 ANQGSEA, per germline. Trimming cost V 4 bases and J 7 bases; bases outside gene matches: 10. This CDR3 contains 13 residues. The CDR3 DNA is TGCAGCGTTGGGAAGACAGGGAAAAGGGAGCAGTACTTC. Its protein product is CSVGKTGKREQYF.

This chain links TRBV28 with TRBJ2-7; D ambiguous. CDR3 length: 13 amino acids. The V and J ends lost 5 bases and 2 bases respectively, with 10 bases between them. The germline V gene has CDR1 MDHEN and CDR2 SYDVKM. The CDR3 nucleotides read TGTGCCAGCAGTCCCGGGTCCACCTACGAGCAGTACTTC. Its translation is CASSPGSTYEQYF.